This T cell receptor (beta chain) was recorded in a study of T cells expressing NK-cell markers. Study overall: The TCR beta repertoires were obtained from sorted CD3+CD56+NKG2C+, CD3+CD56+NKG2C- and CD3+CD56-NKG2C+ T cells.

TCRdb reanalyzed the 5' RACE reads, giving one entry per CDR3 protein sequence and no DNA. The repertoire table contains about 550,000 distinct CDR3 sequences. As regards this clonotype: Its target is unknown.

Study results and caveats: Also leading the CD3+CD56-NKG2C+ fraction in a handful of donors were these clonotypes.

The CDR3 spans 17 residues. The germline gives CDR1 MNHEY, CDR2 SVGAGI. This sequence joins TRBV6-5 and TRBJ2-1; the D call of TRBD2 rests on TCRdb alone, since no DNA is present to check it. The TCR comes from a man aged 18 to 29 in good health. The sample taken for sequencing was blood T cells: a sorted CD56 or NKG2C T cell subset, CD4+ or CD8+ T cells, or bulk PBMC T cells (not recorded which). CDR3 amino acids: CASSYSRLAGAYNEQFF.